This T cell receptor beta chain was captured in a study of PD-1 blockade in classical Hodgkin lymphoma (dated by TCRdb to about 2020). Context from the whole study: Nivolumab dosing was 3 mg/kg intravenously every 2 weeks, continuing until either disease progression or unacceptable toxicity. To define a peripheral blood immune signature of response to PD-1 blockade in classical Hodgkin lymphoma, the study combined TCR beta sequencing with CyTOF.

Broad study findings and their caveats: The study was limited to a single clinical trial cohort, and causes of repertoire differences, possibly disease activity or prior therapy, remained undefined. A significant rise by C4D1 was seen in CD4+ but not CD8+ TCR diversity (p=0.0027 vs p=0.16), with the rise being most apparent in complete responders (p=0.02). Baseline TCR diversity was reported as lower in newly diagnosed patients than in healthy donors, and lower still in relapsed/refractory patients. Lower diversity was seen in patients whose nivolumab began less than 1 year after ASCT, and these patients were left out of later analyses so that immune reconstitution would not confound the results. Among trial patients, those achieving complete response had baseline diversity similar to that of newly diagnosed patients, while diversity was significantly lower in partial responders and progressors.

Genomic DNA was isolated using the Qiagen DNeasy kit from unsorted PBMCs as well as from negatively selected CD4+ and CD8+ fractions. Using primers that anneal to V and J segments, immunoSEQ multiplex PCR amplified the TCR beta CDR3 regions. Amplification bias was minimized using a synthetic immune receptor repertoire, and residual bias was removed computationally after sequencing. The paper's data handling went like this. Custom Python scripts were used to quantify repertoire diversity as the Shannon entropy index. Unsorted, CD4+ and CD8+ repertoires were analyzed separately, except in combined analyses where CD4+ and CD8+ sequences were merged in silico. A clone was considered expanded if an increase in frequency of at least 2-fold after treatment relative to C1D1 was found, and a pseudocount of 0.5 was applied to clones undetected at baseline. Clones with 0 or 1 copy at C1D1 were defined as singleton clones, while clones with 2 or more copies were defined as non-singleton clones. By matching protein sequences in sorted samples from the same patient, clones expanded in unsorted samples were annotated as CD4+, CD8+ or unknown. Diversity changes from C1D1 to C4D1 were tested in paired samples using Wilcoxon tests. The table comes from immuneACCESS by way of TCRdb, which keeps in-frame sequences with V and J called. Part of the clones is missing from these tables; in studies checked, under half for an unresolved V gene and the rest for unknown reasons. Clone size and the V and J calls come from that table; the DNA yielded D and trimming. The sample table records around 60,000 clones; 70% to 90% of these occur just once. 6.5% to 9% of the sample comes from the top ten.

V and J are trimmed by 5 bases and 5 bases, and the gene matches miss 8 bases of the junction. The germline V gene specifies SGHRS as CDR1 and YFSETQ as CDR2. Including the terminal cysteine and phenylalanine, the CDR3 comprises 14 residues. Of the read, only the CDR3 DNA is kept; its 42 bases are in frame from base 1. The meaning of the sample's time point label: cycle 4 day 1 (C4D1), after five to seven weeks of nivolumab. Every trial patient had relapsed after autologous stem cell transplantation, and cohorts A, B and C differed in prior brentuximab vedotin exposure. The trial cohort comprised a few dozen patients with relapsed/refractory classical Hodgkin lymphoma whose best overall responses were complete response, partial response or progressive disease. In the multi-cohort phase II CheckMate 205 trial, trial patients received single-agent nivolumab. An independent review committee assessed best overall response by applying the 2007 International Working Group response criteria. Trial PBMCs were collected immediately before nivolumab initiation (C1D1) and during therapy at cycle 2 day 1 and cycle 4 day 1. Peripheral blood was collected in 8 mL Vacutainer Cell Preparation Tubes, from which PBMCs were isolated by centrifugation and then cryopreserved.

About this clone itself: This clone's antigen is unknown. Per-base qualities were not stored, and no clone one base away is much larger.

This sequence originates from a human donor with classical Hodgkin lymphoma. The rearrangement combines TRBV5-1 with TRBJ1-1; TRBD1 agrees with 8 junctional bases. The sequencing here drew on peripheral blood mononuclear cells (PBMCs), taken before the fourth cycle of nivolumab. In nucleotide form, the sequence is TGCGCCAGCAGTCCGGACAGGGTCTCGACTGAAGCTTTCTTT. Translated, this is CASSPDRVSTEAFF.